This entry features one T cell receptor (beta chain) sequence. Data came from immunoSEQ multiplex PCR; TCRdb stores just in-frame clones and leaves some out. This table has around 30,000 clones, approximately 84% appearing once. This sample was included in a study of PD-1 blockade in mismatch repair-deficient tumors. J gave up 1 base and V 3 bases, and 5 bases lay outside the gene matches. The germline V gene has CDR1 SGHDN and CDR2 FVKESK. The CDR3 is 17 amino acids. The sequence was collected from an adult with mismatch repair-deficient cancer. The material sequenced was PBMCs, taken less than 7 weeks after starting pembrolizumab. The rearrangement links TRBV14 to TRBJ2-3; TRBD2 matches at 12 bases. CDR3 residues: CASSQFRTSGGTDTQYF. The CDR3 region has the DNA TGTGCCAGCAGCCAGTTTCGGACTAGCGGGGGCACAGATACGCAGTATTTT.